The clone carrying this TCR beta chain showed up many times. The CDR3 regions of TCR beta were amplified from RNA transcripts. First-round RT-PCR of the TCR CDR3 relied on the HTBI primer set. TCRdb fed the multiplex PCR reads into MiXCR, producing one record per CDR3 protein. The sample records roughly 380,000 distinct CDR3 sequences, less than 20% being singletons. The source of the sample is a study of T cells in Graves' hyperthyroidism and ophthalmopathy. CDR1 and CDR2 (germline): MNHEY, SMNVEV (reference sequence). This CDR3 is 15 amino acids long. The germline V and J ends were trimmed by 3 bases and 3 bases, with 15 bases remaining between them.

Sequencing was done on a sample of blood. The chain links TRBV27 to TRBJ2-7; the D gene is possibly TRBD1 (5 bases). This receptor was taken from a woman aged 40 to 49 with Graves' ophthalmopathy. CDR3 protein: CASSFSQGSIYEQYF. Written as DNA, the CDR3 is TGTGCCAGCAGTTTTTCCCAGGGATCAATCTACGAGCAGTACTTC.